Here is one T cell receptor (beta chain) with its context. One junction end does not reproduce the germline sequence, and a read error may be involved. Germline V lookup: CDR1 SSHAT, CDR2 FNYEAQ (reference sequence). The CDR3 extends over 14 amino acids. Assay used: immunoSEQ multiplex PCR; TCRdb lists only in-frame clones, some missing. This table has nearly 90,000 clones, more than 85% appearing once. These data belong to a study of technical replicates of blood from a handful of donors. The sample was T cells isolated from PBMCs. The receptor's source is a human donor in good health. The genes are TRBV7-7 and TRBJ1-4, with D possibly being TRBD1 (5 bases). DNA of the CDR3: TGTGCTAGCAGCCTCAGGGTCAATAGTGAAAAACTGTTTTTT. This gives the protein CASSLRVNSEKLFF.